This entry describes one TCR beta chain. PCR involved 60 Vbeta and 13 Jbeta primers. Here immunoSEQ multiplex PCR was the method, and the copy in TCRdb shows in-frame clones only, minus some. The table shows 100,000 to 120,000 clones, with about 90% occurring only once. This specimen comes from a study of cytomegalovirus exposure and HLA in healthy donors. In germline, CDR1 is SGHTA, CDR2 FQGNSA. The CDR3 runs 13 residues. Trimming cost V 6 bases and J 6 bases; bases outside gene matches: 7. Sequencing was performed on PBMCs. The V and J genes are TRBV7-2 and TRBJ2-7, with 8 bases fitting TRBD1. The sequence came from a man between 35 and 55 years old in good health and CMV-seronegative. CDR3 protein: CASRPTGVGEQYF. The CDR3 DNA reads TGTGCCAGCAGACCGACAGGGGTGGGCGAGCAGTACTTC.